These 10 T cell receptor beta chains were sequenced from one sample in a study of blood T cell repertoires in COVID-19. The data were produced by immunoSEQ multiplex PCR, yet TCRdb's version contains in-frame clones alone and is incomplete. Of around 240,000 clones in the sample, around 83% were seen once. Sequenced material: peripheral blood. The origin of the receptors is a woman in her thirties or forties who had recovered from COVID-19.

The chain joins TRBV3-1 (or the pseudogene TRBV3-2) to TRBJ2-1; D gene unclear. The CDR3 has 15 amino acids. The germline V gene encodes CDR1 LGHDT and CDR2 YNNKEL (reference sequence). V was clipped by 1 base and J by 3 bases, with 10 bases between them. CDR3 region: CASSQGWQVYNEQFF. CDR3 DNA: TGTGCCAGCAGCCAAGGGTGGCAGGTCTACAATGAGCAGTTCTTC.

The gene calls are TRBV12-3 or TRBV12-4 and TRBJ1-4, with D hard to call. The germline V and J ends were trimmed by 6 bases and 7 bases, with 9 bases remaining between them. This CDR3 contains 12 residues. The chain's CDR3 is CASRPGPEKLFF. The CDR3 DNA follows: TGTGCCAGCAGACCGGGTCCTGAAAAACTGTTTTTT.

The rearrangement joins TRBV9 to TRBJ2-2, with 9 bases aligning to TRBD1. This CDR3 contains 16 residues. Trimming took 4 bases from V and 6 from J; bases not matched to a gene: 10. Germline assignment: CDR1 SGDLS and CDR2 YYNGEE. CDR3 loop: CASSQRGDRDPGELFF. The CDR3 DNA sequence: TGTGCCAGCAGCCAAAGGGGGGACAGGGATCCCGGGGAGCTGTTTTTT.

This clone was found a few times. V is TRBV2 and J is TRBJ1-2; TRBD1 is a possible D gene (5 bases). Between the trimmed V and J ends, which lost 4 bases and 2 bases, there was a span of 11 bases. Germline CDR1 SNHLY, CDR2 FYNNEI. This CDR3 region has 14 residues. Here the CDR3 reads CASSGTGSNYGYTF. In nucleotides, the CDR3 is TGTGCCAGCAGTGGAACAGGATCGAACTATGGCTACACCTTC.

The chain recombines TRBV6-5 with TRBJ2-1; D unresolved. This CDR3 region has 11 residues. V was shortened by 7 bases and J by 7 bases, with 8 bases between the two germline ends. Germline loops: CDR1 MNHEY, CDR2 SVGAGI. The CDR3: CASKFGNEQFF. The CDR3 bases are TGTGCCAGCAAGTTCGGGAATGAGCAGTTCTTC.

The chain carries TRBV7-9 and TRBJ1-2; 12 bases match TRBD1. Germline assignment: CDR1 SEHNR and CDR2 FQNEAQ (reference sequence). CDR3 length equals 15 residues. The V segment lost 0 bases and the J segment 6 bases; nucleotides outside the gene matches: 2. CDR3 sequence reads: CASSLAGTGGNGYTF. The CDR3 DNA reads as TGTGCCAGCAGCTTAGCCGGGACAGGGGGCAATGGCTACACCTTC.

This chain uses TRBV18 with TRBJ2-7; 8 bases fit TRBD1. This CDR3 is 16 amino acids long. J lost 3 bases, V lost 3 bases, and 10 bases had no gene match. Germline values: CDR1 KGHSH, CDR2 LQKENI. CDR3 sequence reads: CASSPSQGARRYEQYF. The CDR3 nucleotides are TGTGCCAGCTCACCTTCTCAGGGGGCTCGTCGCTACGAGCAGTACTTC.

This chain connects TRBV6-6 to TRBJ1-4; D gene unclear. From germline, CDR1 is MNHNY and CDR2 SVGAGI (reference sequence). CDR3 length: 13 amino acids. V gave up 7 bases and J gave up 5 bases, with 11 bases separating them. CDR3 loop: CASTMNLNEKLFF. In nucleotides, the CDR3 is TGTGCCAGCACGATGAACCTAAATGAAAAACTGTTTTTT.

The CDR3 nucleotides are TGTGCCAGCAGCCTCCGGGACTCAGCAGGGTATAGCAATCAGCCCCAGCATTTT. Its protein is CASSLRDSAGYSNQPQHF. The chain recombines TRBV5-5 with TRBJ1-5; a weak D match, TRBD1 (5 bases). Germline V gene sequence: CDR1 SGHKS, CDR2 YYEKEE (reference sequence). The CDR3 contains 18 residues. The V end lost 4 bases, the J end lost 0 bases, and 20 bases lay between the germline ends.

V and J are TRBV5-1 and TRBJ1-5; D perhaps matches TRBD1 (5 bases). The V gene lost 1 base and the J gene lost 4 bases, with 9 bases spanning the gap. Germline CDR1 and CDR2: SGHRS and YFSETQ. The CDR3 extends over 14 amino acids. CDR3 region: CASSLSGGNQPQHF. The DNA for the CDR3 is TGCGCCAGCAGCTTGTCCGGGGGGAATCAGCCCCAGCATTTT.